One T cell receptor (beta chain) is described in this entry. The CDR3 length is 14 residues. CDR1 and CDR2 from the germline V gene are SNHLY and FYNNEI. V lost 5 bases, J lost 1 base, and 8 bases lay in between. The data belong to a study of blood T cell repertoires in COVID-19. Original handling: Estimation of nucleated cell counts was performed using reference gene primer amplification. Sequenced by immunoSEQ multiplex PCR; TCRdb stores in-frame clones only, minus some. V and J calls and clone size come straight from that table; D and trimming were deduced from the DNA. The table lists some 200,000 clones, about 80% of them singletons.

The TCR comes from a human donor with acute or convalescent COVID-19. The donor label of this sample is uncertain. The chain links TRBV2 to TRBJ1-4, with unresolved D. Sequenced: peripheral blood. The CDR3 DNA follows: TGTGCCAGCAGTAAACAGCAAACTAATGAAAAACTGTTTTTT. This sequence encodes CASSKQQTNEKLFF.